What follows is one TCR beta chain and its context. What it recognizes is unknown. This CDR3 spans 15 amino acids. Trimming left V 5 bases short and J 3 bases short, with 17 bases between. Germline values: CDR1 SGHTA, CDR2 FQGNSA. The sample is drawn from a study of cytomegalovirus exposure and HLA in healthy donors. Only in-frame clones appear in the TCRdb table, and some are missing; sequencing was by immunoSEQ multiplex PCR. The sample consists of about 330,000 clones, around 90% of them appearing once. Broader study findings: TCR sequences were mostly rare, though some public TCRs occurred in many donors. According to a subsequent analysis, TCR clusters from the first cohort were inclined to appear together in the 100 to 150 validation repertoires. Under in vitro conditions, a few CMV-associated chains were confirmed as specific for CMV antigens.

While the first cohort had fewer than 850 subjects, the donors belonged to the separate validation cohort of about 130 subjects. The sample consisted of PBMCs. The clonotype originates from a woman aged 30 to 39 in good health and CMV-seropositive. The V gene is TRBV7-2, the J gene TRBJ2-7; D is uncertain. In DNA form, the CDR3 reads TGTGCCAGCAGCCAAAGTAGTATAACCCGCTACGAGCAGTACTTC. This codes for CASSQSSITRYEQYF.